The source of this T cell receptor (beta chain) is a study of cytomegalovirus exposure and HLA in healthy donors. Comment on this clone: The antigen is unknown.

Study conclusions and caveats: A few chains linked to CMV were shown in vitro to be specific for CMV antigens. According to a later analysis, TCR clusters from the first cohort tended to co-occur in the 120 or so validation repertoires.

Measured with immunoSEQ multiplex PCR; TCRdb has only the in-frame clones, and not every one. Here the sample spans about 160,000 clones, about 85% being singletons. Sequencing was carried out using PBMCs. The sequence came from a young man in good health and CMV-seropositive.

CDR3 loop: CASSQHDRSSYNEQFF. CDR3 DNA: TGTGCCAGCAGCCAGCACGACAGGAGCTCCTACAATGAGCAGTTCTTC. The chain couples TRBV4-2 to TRBJ2-1; D perhaps matches TRBD1 (6 bases). CDR1 is LGHNA, CDR2 YNFKEQ, per germline. There are 16 residues in the CDR3. Trimming shortened V by 3 bases and J by 0 bases, and 12 bases separated the two germline ends.